This record looks at one TCR beta chain sequence and its context. This sample was taken from a study of blood T cell repertoires in COVID-19. Study as a whole: T cells, B-cell-depleted T cells, or PBMCs supplied cDNA or gDNA.

Germline lookup yields CDR1 SGHAT and CDR2 FQNNGV. V dropped 3 bases and J dropped 3; count of bases not matched to a gene: 5. The CDR3 covers 14 residues. Repertoires were generated with immunoSEQ multiplex PCR, while TCRdb's copy carries only in-frame clones and drops some. The sample has roughly 100,000 clones, 86% seen once; the top ten hold about 1.8%. The clonotype comes from a man of 80 years or more with acute or convalescent COVID-19. The sample consisted of peripheral blood. V is TRBV11-2 and J is TRBJ2-7; TRBD2 matches at 7 bases. The CDR3 sequence: CASSFAQRDYEQYF. For the CDR3, the DNA is TGTGCCAGCAGCTTTGCTCAGCGGGACTACGAGCAGTACTTC.